This T cell receptor (beta chain) was captured by sequencing in a study of blood T cells in healthy people across ages (dated by TCRdb to 2014 to 2015). Looking at the study overall: Template switching captured roughly one uniquely barcoded TCR beta cDNA molecule per two T cells in model experiments. The study measured age-related changes in TCR beta repertoire diversity using deep sequencing normalized with unique cDNA molecular identifiers. The donors were divided into four age groups: young (average around 16 years), middle-aged (about 39), aged (approximately 64) and long-lived (approximately 74). Donors of different ages were randomly distributed across sequencing lanes to avoid experimental bias. The study analyzed two additional independent replicas of 1 million unique cDNA reads from the same blood draw for two donors, one aged 18 to 30 and one aged 80 or older.

The germline V gene encodes CDR1 ENHRY and CDR2 SYGVKD. The germline ends are 11 bases apart after V is trimmed by 3 bases and J by 3 bases. Measured from the cysteine to the phenylalanine, the CDR3 is 14 residues long. The kept DNA is CDR3 alone, 42 bases in frame from the first base. Points the paper makes about the study in general: Estimates of total diversity based on one million sequenced T cells were considered lower bounds and underestimates. The long-lived group showed more naive CD4+ T cells, fewer expanded clones and increased TCR diversity than the aged group, suggesting age selection. Observed TCR beta diversity per million T cells fell roughly linearly with age, and a significant reduction was already apparent by age around 40. The CMV infection status of donors was not known, potentially confounding age-related changes in expanded clonotypes. Bulk unsorted PBMC profiling prevented conclusive comparison of naive and antigen-experienced compartments. Observed TCR beta diversity correlated strongly with the percentage of naive T cells measured by flow cytometry.

Library generation was performed with 5' RACE. A second about 7 to 12 cycle PCR used a sample-barcoded 5' primer and a J-beta primer mix. Each TCR beta cDNA molecule received a unique molecular identifier from a template-switch 5' adaptor carrying 12 random nucleotides. At least 2.5 million CDR3-containing paired-end reads were obtained from each sample. First-strand cDNA synthesis was performed from all RNA using the Mint cDNA synthesis kit, with priming by a TRBC-specific oligonucleotide. Following uracil-DNA glycosylase treatment, all cDNA underwent a first 18-cycle PCR with the universal primers M1SS and BC2_uni_R. Per the source publication's procedure: For normalization, 1 million high-quality reads, each with a distinct molecular identifier, were randomly selected from each sample. Reads sharing molecular identifiers were discarded rather than binned into consensus sequences. MiTCR, run with a Q25 quality threshold and the strictest error-elimination algorithm, handled CDR3 identification, clonotype clustering and error correction. A nonparametric unseen species model using Euler transformation provided a lower-bound estimate of total TCR beta diversity. TCRdb cleaned the public reads at Q25 with fastp, built clones with MiXCR and kept in-frame beta chains. Rows with a matching CDR3 protein are joined into one entry that keeps the most common DNA and genes. TCRdb's processing, not the study's, gives the V and J calls here. The sample table holds around 2 million distinct CDR3 sequences, of which approximately 39% were seen once. Of the sample, more than 20% falls within the top ten clones.

The roughly 42 donors, aged 6 to 90 years, were systemically healthy Caucasian individuals from Russia. About 10 milliliters of peripheral blood were collected from each donor into EDTA-treated Vacutainer tubes. PBMCs were isolated by Ficoll-Paque density-gradient centrifugation, with at least 6 million obtained per sample. Trizol reagent was used to extract total RNA from PBMCs, with at least 6 micrograms per sample. For every donor, flow cytometry on a PBMC aliquot measured the percentage of naive CD45RAhigh/CD27high T cells. This clonotype appeared many times. No antigen is known for it. Base quality data are lacking; no much larger clone is found one base away.

Specimen: blood. The chain is made from TRBV10-3 and TRBJ1-2; D gene: possibly TRBD1, on 6 matching bases. The TCR sequence derives from a human donor in good health. CDR3 region: CAISETGADYGYTF. The DNA sequence is TGTGCCATCAGTGAAACGGGGGCCGACTATGGCTACACCTTC.